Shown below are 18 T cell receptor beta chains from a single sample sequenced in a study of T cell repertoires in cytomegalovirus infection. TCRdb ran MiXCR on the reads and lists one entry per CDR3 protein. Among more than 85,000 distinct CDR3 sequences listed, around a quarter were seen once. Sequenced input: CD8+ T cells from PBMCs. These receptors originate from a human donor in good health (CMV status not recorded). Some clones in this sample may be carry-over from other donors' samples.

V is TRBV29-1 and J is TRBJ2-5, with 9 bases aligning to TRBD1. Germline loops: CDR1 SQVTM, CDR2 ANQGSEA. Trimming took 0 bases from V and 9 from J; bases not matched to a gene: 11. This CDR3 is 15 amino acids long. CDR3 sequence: CSVEDPDRGVSSQYF. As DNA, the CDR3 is TGCAGCGTTGAAGACCCCGACAGGGGGGTGTCGTCCCAGTACTTC. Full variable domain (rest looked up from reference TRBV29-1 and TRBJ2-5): SAVISQKPSRDICQRGTSLTIQCQVDSQVTMMFWYRQQPGQSLTLIATANQGSEATYESGFVIDKFPISRPNLTFSTLTVSNMSPEDSSIYLCSVEDPDRGVSSQYFGPGTRLLVL.

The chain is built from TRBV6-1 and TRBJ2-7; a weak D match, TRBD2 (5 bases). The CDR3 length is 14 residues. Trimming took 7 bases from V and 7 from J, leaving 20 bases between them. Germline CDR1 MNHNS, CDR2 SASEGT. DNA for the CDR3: TGTGCCAGCAACCCGGACGGGGTCTTCTGGGAGCAGTACTTC. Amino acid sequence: CASNPDGVFWEQYF.

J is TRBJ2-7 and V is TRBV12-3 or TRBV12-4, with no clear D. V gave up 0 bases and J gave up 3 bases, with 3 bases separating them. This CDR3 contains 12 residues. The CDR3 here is CASSLAHYEQYF. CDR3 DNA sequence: TGTGCCAGCAGTTTAGCGCACTACGAGCAGTACTTC.

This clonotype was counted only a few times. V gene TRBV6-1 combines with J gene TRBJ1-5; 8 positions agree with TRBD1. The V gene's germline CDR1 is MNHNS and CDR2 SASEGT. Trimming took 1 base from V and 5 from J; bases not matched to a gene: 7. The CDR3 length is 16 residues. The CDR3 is CASSEGTGQYDQPQHF. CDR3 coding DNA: TGTGCCAGCAGTGAAGGGACAGGGCAATATGATCAGCCCCAGCATTTT.

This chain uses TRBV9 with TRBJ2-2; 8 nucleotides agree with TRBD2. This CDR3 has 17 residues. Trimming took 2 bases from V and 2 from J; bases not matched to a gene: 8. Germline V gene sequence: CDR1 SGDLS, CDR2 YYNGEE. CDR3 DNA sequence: TGTGCCAGCAGCGTCTCCCCGGGGGGGCCTAACACCGGGGAGCTGTTTTTT. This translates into CASSVSPGGPNTGELFF.

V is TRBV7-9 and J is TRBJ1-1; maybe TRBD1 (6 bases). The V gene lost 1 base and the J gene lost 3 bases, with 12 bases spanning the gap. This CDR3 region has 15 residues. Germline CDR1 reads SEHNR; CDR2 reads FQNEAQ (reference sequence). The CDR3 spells CASSLGQGSDTEAFF. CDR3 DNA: TGTGCCAGCAGCTTAGGGCAGGGGTCGGACACTGAAGCTTTCTTT.

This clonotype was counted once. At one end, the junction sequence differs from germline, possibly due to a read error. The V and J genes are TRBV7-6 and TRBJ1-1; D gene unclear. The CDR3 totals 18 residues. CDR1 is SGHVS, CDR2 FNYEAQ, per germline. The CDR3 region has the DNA TGTGCCAGCAGCTTAGGTGTGAGAGACCTACCCGGCAACACTGAAGATTTCTTT. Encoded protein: CASSLGVRDLPGNTEDFF.

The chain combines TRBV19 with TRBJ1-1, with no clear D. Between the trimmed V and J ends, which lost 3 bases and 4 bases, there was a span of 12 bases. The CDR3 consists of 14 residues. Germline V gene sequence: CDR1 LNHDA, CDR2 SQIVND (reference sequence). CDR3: CASSILRASTEAFF. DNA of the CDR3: TGTGCCAGTAGTATTTTGAGGGCCAGCACTGAAGCTTTCTTT. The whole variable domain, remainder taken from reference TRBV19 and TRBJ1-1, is DGGITQSPKYLFRKEGQNVTLSCEQNLNHDAMYWYRQDPGQGLRLIYYSQIVNDFQKGDIAEGYSVSREKKESFPLTVTSAQKNPTAFYLCASSILRASTEAFFGQGTRLTVV.

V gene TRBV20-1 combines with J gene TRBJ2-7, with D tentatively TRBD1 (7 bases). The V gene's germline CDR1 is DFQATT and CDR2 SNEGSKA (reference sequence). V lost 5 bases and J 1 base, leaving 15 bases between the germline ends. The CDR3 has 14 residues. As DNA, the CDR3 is TGCAGTGCTCGGGGGACAGACCATTCCTACGAGCAGTACTTC. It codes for CSARGTDHSYEQYF.

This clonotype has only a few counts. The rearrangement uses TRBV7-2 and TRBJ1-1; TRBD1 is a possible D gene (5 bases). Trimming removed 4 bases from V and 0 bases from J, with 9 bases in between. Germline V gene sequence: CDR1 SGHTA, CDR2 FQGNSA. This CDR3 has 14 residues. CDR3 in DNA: TGTGCCAGCAGCTCACAGGTTTTGAACACTGAAGCTTTCTTT. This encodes CASSSQVLNTEAFF. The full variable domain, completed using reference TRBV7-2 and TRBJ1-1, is GAGVSQSPSNKVTEKGKDVELRCDPISGHTALYWYRQSLGQGLEFLIYFQGNSAPDKSGLPSDRFSAERTGGSVSTLTIQRTQQEDSAVYLCASSSQVLNTEAFFGQGTRLTVV.

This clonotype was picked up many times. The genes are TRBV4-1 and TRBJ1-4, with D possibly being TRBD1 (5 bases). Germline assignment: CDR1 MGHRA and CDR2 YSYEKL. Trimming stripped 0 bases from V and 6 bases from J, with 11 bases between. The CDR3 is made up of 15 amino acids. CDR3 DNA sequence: TGCGCCAGCAGCCAAGATGGGGGGGACGATGAAAAACTGTTTTTT. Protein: CASSQDGGDDEKLFF.

CDR3 amino acids: CASNLAGSNTGELFF. DNA of the CDR3: TGTGCCAGCAACCTAGCGGGATCGAACACCGGGGAGCTGTTTTTT. The chain is built from TRBV9 and TRBJ2-2; TRBD2 agrees at 9 bases. This CDR3 has 15 amino acids. The J segment lost 0 bases and the V segment lost 6 bases, leaving 3 bases of the junction unmatched. The germline V gene encodes CDR1 SGDLS and CDR2 YYNGEE.

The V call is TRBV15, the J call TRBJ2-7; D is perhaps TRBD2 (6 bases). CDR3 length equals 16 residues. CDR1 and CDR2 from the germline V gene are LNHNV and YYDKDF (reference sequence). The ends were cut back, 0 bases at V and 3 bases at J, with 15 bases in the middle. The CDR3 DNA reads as TGTGCCACCAGCAGAGATATTTCGGGACTCCTCTACGAGCAGTACTTC. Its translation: CATSRDISGLLYEQYF.

CDR3: CATSDGLAGAQETQYF. The CDR3 coding sequence is TGTGCCACCAGTGATGGACTAGCGGGTGCTCAAGAGACCCAGTACTTC. The gene calls are TRBV24-1 and TRBJ2-5; 11 bases align to TRBD2. CDR1 and CDR2 (germline): KGHDR, SFDVKD. The CDR3 contains 16 residues. Trimming cost V 3 bases and J 2 bases; bases outside gene matches: 4.

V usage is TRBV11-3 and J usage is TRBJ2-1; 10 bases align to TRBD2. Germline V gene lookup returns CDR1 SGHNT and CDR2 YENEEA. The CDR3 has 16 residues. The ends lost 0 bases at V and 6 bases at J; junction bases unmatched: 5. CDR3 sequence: CASSLDSLAGANEQFF. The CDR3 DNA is TGTGCCAGCAGCTTAGATTCGCTAGCGGGGGCCAATGAGCAGTTCTTC.

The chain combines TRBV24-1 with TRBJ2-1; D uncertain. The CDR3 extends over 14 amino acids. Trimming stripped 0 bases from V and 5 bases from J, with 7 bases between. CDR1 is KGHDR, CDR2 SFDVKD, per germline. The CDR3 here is CATSDLSADNEQFF. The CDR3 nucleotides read TGTGCCACCAGTGATTTGAGTGCGGACAATGAGCAGTTCTTC.

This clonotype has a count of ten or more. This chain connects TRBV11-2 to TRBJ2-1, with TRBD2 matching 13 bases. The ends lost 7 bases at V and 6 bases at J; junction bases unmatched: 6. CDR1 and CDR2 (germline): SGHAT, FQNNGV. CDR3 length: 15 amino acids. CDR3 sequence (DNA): TGTGCCAGCACCCTAGGGACTAGCGGGACCAATGAGCAGTTCTTC. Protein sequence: CASTLGTSGTNEQFF.

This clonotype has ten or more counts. The CDR3 sequence: CASSSTASSYNEQFF. The CDR3 nucleotides read TGTGCCAGCAGCTCGACAGCAAGCTCCTACAATGAGCAGTTCTTC. The gene calls are TRBV7-2 and TRBJ2-1, with a possible D match to TRBD1 (5 bases). Germline-derived CDR1 and CDR2 are SGHTA and FQGNSA. This CDR3 region has 15 residues. Trimming left V 4 bases short and J 0 bases short, with 10 bases between.